These 23 T cell receptor beta chains originate from one sample sequenced in a study of blood T cell repertoires in COVID-19. Produced via immunoSEQ multiplex PCR; TCRdb's table is partial and in-frame only. The sample has about 140,000 clones, under 90% seen once. Sequenced material: PBMCs or T cells enriched from blood (not recorded which). Receptors were obtained from a woman between 18 and 29 years old who had been exposed to COVID-19.

J is TRBJ1-2 and V is TRBV21-1. TRBV21-1 is a documented pseudogene. CDR3 length: 15 residues. The CDR3 is CASSKPGREKYGYTF. CDR3 nucleotides: TGTGCCAGCAGCAAACCCGGACGGGAAAAATATGGCTACACCTTC.

The chain has TRBV4-3 and TRBJ1-6; unclear D gene. The CDR3 is 15 residues long. Trimming left V 0 bases short and J 6 bases short, with 9 bases between. The V gene's germline CDR1 is LGHNA and CDR2 YSLEER. The CDR3 nucleotides read TGCGCCAGCAGCCAAGATCACACGATTAATTCACCCCTCCACTTT. It translates to CASSQDHTINSPLHF.

The chain uses TRBV29-1 and TRBJ1-2, with a weak D call TRBD1 (6 bases). CDR3 length: 11 residues. Germline-derived CDR1 and CDR2 are SQVTM and ANQGSEA. V lost 7 bases, J lost 4 bases, and 10 bases lay in between. The CDR3 DNA reads TGCAGCGCCAAGACAGGCTATGGCTACACCTTC. Translation: CSAKTGYGYTF. The entire variable domain, with the rest obtained from reference TRBV29-1 and TRBJ1-2, is as follows: SAVISQKPSRDICQRGTSLTIQCQVDSQVTMMFWYRQQPGQSLTLIATANQGSEATYESGFVIDKFPISRPNLTFSTLTVSNMSPEDSSIYLCSAKTGYGYTFGSGTRLTVV.

V and J are TRBV5-1 and TRBJ2-3, with 8 bases lining up with TRBD1. The J segment lost 4 bases and the V segment lost 1 base, leaving 2 bases of the junction unmatched. Germline V gene data show CDR1 as SGHRS and CDR2 as YFSETQ. This CDR3 comprises 14 residues. The CDR3 reads CASSLQGASDTQYF. DNA for the CDR3: TGCGCCAGCAGCTTGCAGGGGGCGTCAGATACGCAGTATTTT.

V and J are TRBV3-1 (or the pseudogene TRBV3-2) and TRBJ2-6; tentative D call: TRBD1 (5 bases). Per the germline V gene, CDR1 is LGHDT and CDR2 is YNNKEL (reference sequence). Trimming pared 1 base from V and 0 bases from J, leaving 7 bases between. The CDR3 length is 16 residues. The CDR3 DNA sequence: TGTGCCAGCAGCCAAGGACAGAACTCTGGGGCCAACGTCCTGACTTTC. This codes for CASSQGQNSGANVLTF.

The CDR3 sequence is CASSAVRGGRTEAFF. CDR3 in DNA: TGTGCCAGTAGTGCCGTACGGGGGGGAAGAACTGAAGCTTTCTTT. The J gene is TRBJ1-1, the V gene TRBV19; D may be TRBD1 (5 bases). The CDR3 runs 15 residues. Between the trimmed V and J ends, which lost 5 bases and 5 bases, there was a span of 18 bases. Germline CDR1 and CDR2: LNHDA and SQIVND (reference sequence). The whole variable domain, remainder taken from reference TRBV19 and TRBJ1-1, is DGGITQSPKYLFRKEGQNVTLSCEQNLNHDAMYWYRQDPGQGLRLIYYSQIVNDFQKGDIAEGYSVSREKKESFPLTVTSAQKNPTAFYLCASSAVRGGRTEAFFGQGTRLTVV.

This clone was detected once. The chain links TRBV12-3 or TRBV12-4 to TRBJ2-7, with 8 bases lining up with TRBD2. V dropped 5 bases and J dropped 3; count of bases not matched to a gene: 3. The CDR3 contains 13 residues. This chain's CDR3 is CASSQRELYEQYF. The CDR3 DNA sequence: TGTGCCAGCAGTCAGCGGGAGCTCTACGAGCAGTACTTC.

The chain links TRBV27 to TRBJ2-3; TRBD2 agrees at 8 bases. The CDR3 contains 15 residues. V was pared by 3 bases and J by 5 bases, with 7 bases of the junction left unmatched. Germline CDR1 reads MNHEY; CDR2 reads SMNVEV (reference sequence). As DNA, the CDR3 is TGTGCCAGCAGTTTTATGGCTCTAGCGGGAGATACGCAGTATTTT. It encodes CASSFMALAGDTQYF.

The chain joins TRBV29-1 to TRBJ2-6; perhaps TRBD1 as D (6 bases). CDR1 and CDR2 (germline): SQVTM, ANQGSEA. This CDR3 spans 14 amino acids. CDR3 bases: TGCAACTATCTAGGGGGTTCTGGGGCCAACGTCCTGACTTTC. Translating it yields CNYLGGSGANVLTF.

The V and J genes are TRBV30 and TRBJ2-7; 7 nucleotides match TRBD1. The CDR3 spans 15 residues. J gave up 2 bases and V 4 bases, and 11 bases lay outside the gene matches. In germline, CDR1 is GTSNPN, CDR2 SVGIG (reference sequence). In DNA, the CDR3 is TGTGCCTGGAAGATGGCCGGGACAGTAACCTACGAGCAGTACTTC. Its translation: CAWKMAGTVTYEQYF. The variable domain in full, with the rest retrieved from reference TRBV30 and TRBJ2-7, is SQTIHQWPATLVQPVGSPLSLECTVEGTSNPNLYWYRQAAGRGLQLLFYSVGIGQISSEVPQNLSASRPQDRQFILSSKKLLLSDSGFYLCAWKMAGTVTYEQYFGPGTRLTVT.

This sequence joins TRBV14 and TRBJ2-3; D remains ambiguous. This CDR3 comprises 15 residues. The V and J ends lost 4 bases and 2 bases respectively, with 13 bases between them. Germline CDR1 and CDR2: SGHDN and FVKESK. CDR3 sequence: CASSPFSRVTDTQYF. CDR3 DNA: TGTGCCAGCAGCCCGTTCTCCCGGGTCACAGATACGCAGTATTTT.

Only one count was recorded for this clone. The J gene is TRBJ1-5, the V gene TRBV29-1; 8 positions match TRBD1. The CDR3 spans 13 residues. Germline-derived CDR1 and CDR2 are SQVTM and ANQGSEA. The junction had 9 bases not matched to a gene; V was cut back by 7 bases and J by 7 bases. CDR3 sequence reads: CSARQGIGQPQHF. The DNA for the CDR3 is TGCAGCGCTAGACAGGGGATAGGACAGCCCCAGCATTTT.

V is TRBV6-5 and J is TRBJ2-7, with D perhaps matching TRBD2 (6 bases). The CDR3 extends over 11 amino acids. CDR1 is MNHEY and CDR2 is SVGAGI in the germline V gene. V shed 6 bases and J shed 7 bases, with 10 bases lying between them. CDR3 DNA: TGTGCCAGCAGCAACGGAGGGGAGCAGTACTTC. Protein product: CASSNGGEQYF.

The rearrangement uses TRBV7-9 and TRBJ1-5, with D uncertain. The germline V gene encodes CDR1 SEHNR and CDR2 FQNEAQ (reference sequence). Trimming stripped 2 bases from V and 2 bases from J, with 10 bases between. The CDR3 consists of 15 residues. CDR3 amino acids: CASSLSGWGNQPQHF. The CDR3 DNA is TGTGCCAGCAGCTTATCAGGATGGGGCAATCAGCCCCAGCATTTT.

The genes are TRBV7-9 and TRBJ2-2; D may be TRBD2 (6 bases). This CDR3 has 15 residues. Per germline, CDR1 SEHNR and CDR2 FQNEAQ (reference sequence). Trimming removed 5 bases from V and 6 bases from J, with 16 bases in between. CDR3 residues: CASSQIGGDPGELFF. CDR3 nucleotides: TGTGCCAGCAGCCAAATAGGAGGGGATCCCGGGGAGCTGTTTTTT.

The rearrangement uses TRBV5-5 and TRBJ2-1; 7 positions agree with TRBD2. The CDR3 runs to 16 residues. The V gene end was trimmed by 2 bases and the J gene end by 7 bases; junction bases not matched to a gene: 12. Germline CDR1 reads SGHKS; CDR2 reads YYEKEE (reference sequence). CDR3 protein: CASSLLATLDKNEQFF. The CDR3 DNA is TGTGCCAGCAGCTTACTAGCGACTCTAGATAAGAATGAGCAGTTCTTC.

The gene calls are TRBV30 and TRBJ1-1, with 8 bases aligning to TRBD1. After removal of 3 bases from V and 3 bases from J, the junction contained 3 bases not matched to a gene. The CDR3 is made up of 13 amino acids. Per the germline V gene, CDR1 is GTSNPN and CDR2 is SVGIG (reference sequence). The CDR3 region is CAWRPGGYTEAFF. For the CDR3, the DNA is TGTGCCTGGAGGCCAGGGGGCTACACTGAAGCTTTCTTT.

The gene calls are TRBV18 and TRBJ1-1, with a weak D call TRBD1 (5 bases). This CDR3 contains 15 residues. V shed 4 bases and J shed 3 bases, with 15 bases lying between them. Per germline, CDR1 KGHSH and CDR2 LQKENI. In nucleotides, the CDR3 is TGTGCCAGCTCACGACAGTCAAGTAGGGACACTGAAGCTTTCTTT. As protein: CASSRQSSRDTEAFF.

The chain couples TRBV27 to TRBJ2-7, with 8 bases fitting TRBD2. V was pared by 5 bases and J by 1 base, with 4 bases of the junction left unmatched. The CDR3 runs to 14 residues. Germline V lookup: CDR1 MNHEY, CDR2 SMNVEV (reference sequence). In DNA form, the CDR3 reads TGTGCCAGCAGTCAGCGGGAGCTTTCCTACGAGCAGTACTTC. Translating gives CASSQRELSYEQYF.

This clone was counted a single time. The chain employs TRBV15 and TRBJ2-6; the D is unclear. V was pared by 0 bases and J by 0 bases, with 18 bases between. The germline CDR1 and CDR2 sequences are LNHNV and YYDKDF (reference sequence). This CDR3 is built from 20 residues. CDR3 region: CATSREAPTGAPSGANVLTF. As DNA, the CDR3 is TGTGCCACCAGCAGAGAGGCCCCTACGGGTGCCCCCTCTGGGGCCAACGTCCTGACTTTC.

This chain joins TRBV28 and TRBJ1-6; tentative D call: TRBD1 (6 bases). Trimming took off 1 base at V and 6 bases at J, with 19 bases between the two ends. This CDR3 is 18 amino acids long. Germline CDR1 and CDR2: MDHEN and SYDVKM. The CDR3 spells CASSLSVGGAGSNSPLHF. The DNA for the CDR3 is TGTGCCAGCAGTTTATCCGTTGGGGGGGCGGGTAGTAATTCACCCCTCCACTTT.

The chain has TRBV14 and TRBJ2-3, with 11 bases matching TRBD1. The CDR3 totals 16 residues. Germline V lookup: CDR1 SGHDN, CDR2 FVKESK. J lost 4 bases, V lost 2 bases, and 5 bases had no gene match. CDR3 sequence: CASSQFRTGGADTQYF. The CDR3 DNA reads as TGTGCCAGCAGCCAATTTAGGACAGGGGGCGCAGATACGCAGTATTTT.

The rearrangement uses TRBV10-3 and TRBJ2-1; unclear D gene. The V end was cut by 0 bases, the J end by 7 bases, with 13 bases between. The CDR3 is 15 residues long. The germline V gene encodes CDR1 ENHRY and CDR2 SYGVKD. The CDR3 nucleotides are TGTGCCATCAGTGAGTCCGACTCTCCCGGAAATGAGCAGTTCTTC. Translated: CAISESDSPGNEQFF.